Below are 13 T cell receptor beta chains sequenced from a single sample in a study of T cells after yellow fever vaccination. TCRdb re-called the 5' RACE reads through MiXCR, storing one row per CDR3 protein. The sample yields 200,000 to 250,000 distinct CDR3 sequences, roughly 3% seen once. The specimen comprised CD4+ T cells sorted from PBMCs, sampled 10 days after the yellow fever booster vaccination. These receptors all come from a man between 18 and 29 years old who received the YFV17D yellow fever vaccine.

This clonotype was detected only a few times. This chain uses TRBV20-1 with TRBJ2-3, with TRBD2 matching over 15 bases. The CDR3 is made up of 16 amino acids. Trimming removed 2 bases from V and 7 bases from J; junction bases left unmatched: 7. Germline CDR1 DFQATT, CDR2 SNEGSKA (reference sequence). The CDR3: CSARRTSGGVGNTQYF. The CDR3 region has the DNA TGCAGTGCTAGACGGACTAGCGGGGGGGTGGGGAATACGCAGTATTTT.

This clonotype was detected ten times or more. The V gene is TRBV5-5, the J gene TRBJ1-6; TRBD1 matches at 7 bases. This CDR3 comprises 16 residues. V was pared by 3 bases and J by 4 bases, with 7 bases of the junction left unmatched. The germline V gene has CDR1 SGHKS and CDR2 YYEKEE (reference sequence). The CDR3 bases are TGTGCCAGCAGCTCTGGACAGGACGCTTATAATTCACCCCTCCACTTT. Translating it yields CASSSGQDAYNSPLHF.

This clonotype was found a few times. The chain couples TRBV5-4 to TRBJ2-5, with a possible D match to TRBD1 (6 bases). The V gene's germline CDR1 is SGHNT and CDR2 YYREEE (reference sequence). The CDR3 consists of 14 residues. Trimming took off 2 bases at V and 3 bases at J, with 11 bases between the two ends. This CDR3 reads CASSLGTIKETQYF. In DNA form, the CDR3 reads TGTGCCAGCAGCTTAGGGACAATAAAAGAGACCCAGTACTTC.

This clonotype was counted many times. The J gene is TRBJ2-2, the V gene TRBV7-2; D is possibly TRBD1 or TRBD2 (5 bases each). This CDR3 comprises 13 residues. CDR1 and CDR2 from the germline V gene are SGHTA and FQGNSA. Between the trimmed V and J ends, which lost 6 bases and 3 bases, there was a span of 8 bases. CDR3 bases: TGTGCCAGCAGTGGGGACCACACCGGGGAGCTGTTTTTT. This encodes CASSGDHTGELFF.

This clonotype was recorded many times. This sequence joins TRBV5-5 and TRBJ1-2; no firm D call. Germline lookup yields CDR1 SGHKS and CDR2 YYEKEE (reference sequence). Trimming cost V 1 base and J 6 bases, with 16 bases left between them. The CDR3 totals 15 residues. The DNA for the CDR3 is TGTGCCAGCAGCTTGTCCGGGAAATCAGGCCATGGCTACACCTTC. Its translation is CASSLSGKSGHGYTF.

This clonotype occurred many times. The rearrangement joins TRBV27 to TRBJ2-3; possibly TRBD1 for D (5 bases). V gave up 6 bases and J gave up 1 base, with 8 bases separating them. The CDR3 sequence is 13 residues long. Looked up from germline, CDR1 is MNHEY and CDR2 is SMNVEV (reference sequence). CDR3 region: CASRVQGTDTQYF. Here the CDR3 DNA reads TGTGCCAGCAGAGTACAGGGCACAGATACGCAGTATTTT.

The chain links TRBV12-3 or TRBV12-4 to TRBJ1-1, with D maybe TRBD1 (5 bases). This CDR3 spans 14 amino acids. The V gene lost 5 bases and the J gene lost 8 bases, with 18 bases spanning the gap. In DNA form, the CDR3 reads TGTGCCAGCAGTCCTATACAGGTGGCAAGAGAAGCTTTCTTT. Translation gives CASSPIQVAREAFF.

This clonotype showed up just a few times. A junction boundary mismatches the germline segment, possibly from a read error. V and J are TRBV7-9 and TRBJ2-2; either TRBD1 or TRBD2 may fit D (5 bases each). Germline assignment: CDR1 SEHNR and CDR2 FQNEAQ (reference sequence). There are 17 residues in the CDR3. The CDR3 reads CASTLARGGLYAGELFF. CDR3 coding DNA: TGTGCCAGCACCTTAGCTCGGGGCGGACTCTACGCCGGGGAGCTGTTTTTT.

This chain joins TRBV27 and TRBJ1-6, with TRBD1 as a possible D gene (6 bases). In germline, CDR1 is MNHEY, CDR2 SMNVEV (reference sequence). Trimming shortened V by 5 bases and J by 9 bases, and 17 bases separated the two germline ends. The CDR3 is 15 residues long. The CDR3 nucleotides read TGTGCCAGCAGTCCCCTGGGCGGCAGGGGTTCACCCCTCCACTTT. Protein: CASSPLGGRGSPLHF.

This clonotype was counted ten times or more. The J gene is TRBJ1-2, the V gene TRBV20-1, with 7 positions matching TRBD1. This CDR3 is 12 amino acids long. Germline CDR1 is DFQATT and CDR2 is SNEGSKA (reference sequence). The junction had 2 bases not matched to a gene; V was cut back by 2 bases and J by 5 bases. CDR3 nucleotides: TGCAGTGCTAGAAACAGGGGATATGGCTACACCTTC. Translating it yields CSARNRGYGYTF.

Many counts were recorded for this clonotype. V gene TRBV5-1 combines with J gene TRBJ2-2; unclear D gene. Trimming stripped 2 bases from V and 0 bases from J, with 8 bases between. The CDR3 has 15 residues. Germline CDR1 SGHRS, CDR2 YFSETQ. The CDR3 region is CASSLKPANTGELFF. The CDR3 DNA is TGCGCCAGCAGCTTAAAGCCGGCGAACACCGGGGAGCTGTTTTTT.

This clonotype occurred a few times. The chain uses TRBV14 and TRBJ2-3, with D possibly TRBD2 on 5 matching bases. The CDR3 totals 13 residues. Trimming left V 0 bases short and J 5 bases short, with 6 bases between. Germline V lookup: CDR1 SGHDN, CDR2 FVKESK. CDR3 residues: CASSQDRGDTQYF. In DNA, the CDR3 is TGTGCCAGCAGCCAAGACCGGGGAGATACGCAGTATTTT.

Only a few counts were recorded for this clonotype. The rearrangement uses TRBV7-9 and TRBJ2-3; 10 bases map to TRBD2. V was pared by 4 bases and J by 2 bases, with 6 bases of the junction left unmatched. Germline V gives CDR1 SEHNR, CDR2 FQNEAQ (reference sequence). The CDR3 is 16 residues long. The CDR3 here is CASSSWTSGVTDTQYF. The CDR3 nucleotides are TGTGCCAGCAGCTCCTGGACTAGCGGCGTCACAGATACGCAGTATTTT.